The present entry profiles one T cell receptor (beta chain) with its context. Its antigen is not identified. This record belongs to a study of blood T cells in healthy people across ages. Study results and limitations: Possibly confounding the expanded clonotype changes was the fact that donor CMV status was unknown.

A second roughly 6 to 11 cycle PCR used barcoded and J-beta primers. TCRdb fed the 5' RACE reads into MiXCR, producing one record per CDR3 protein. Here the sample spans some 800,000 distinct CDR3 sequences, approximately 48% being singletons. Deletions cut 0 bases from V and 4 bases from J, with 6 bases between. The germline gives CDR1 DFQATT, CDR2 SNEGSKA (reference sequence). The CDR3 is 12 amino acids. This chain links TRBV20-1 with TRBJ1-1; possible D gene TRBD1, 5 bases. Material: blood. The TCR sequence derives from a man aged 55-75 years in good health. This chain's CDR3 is CSAREQGTEAFF. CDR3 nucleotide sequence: TGCAGTGCTAGAGAGCAGGGCACTGAAGCTTTCTTT.